The rows below give T cell receptor beta chains drawn from one sample of a study of breast tumors, draining lymph nodes, adjacent tissues. One entry per CDR3 protein results from TCRdb running MiXCR on the multiplex PCR reads. The sample gives approximately 250,000 distinct CDR3 sequences, less than 35% of which show up once; 3.6% is in the top ten. The sequenced material came from axillary lymph node tissue. All receptors derive from a female donor with breast cancer. Some clones in this sample may be carry-over from other donors' samples. Both conserved end residues are part of each CDR3. The order of the fields is clone size, D gene, V gene, J gene, CDR3 DNA, CDR3 protein. The D gene is left open where the match is weak. Part of the rows lack a size; the others show once, few, many or a class for expanded clones.

.	.	TRBV6-5	TRBJ2-1	TGTGCCAGCAGTCACATTTCGAGGGGTAATGAGCAGTTCTTC	CASSHISRGNEQFF
.	TRBD1	TRBV7-9	TRBJ1-6	TGTGCCAGCAACTTCCCGAGACAGGGCTATAATTCACCCCTCCACTTT	CASNFPRQGYNSPLHF
many	.	TRBV5-8	TRBJ2-7	TGTGCCAGCAGTCTGGACGTGGGTGAGCAGTACTTC	CASSLDVGEQYF
.	TRBD1	TRBV7-2	TRBJ1-2	TGTGCCAGCAGCTTAGTAGGGACAGGGAGTGGCTACACCTTC	CASSLVGTGSGYTF
.	TRBD1	TRBV5-1	TRBJ1-4	TGCGCCAGCAGTTACGGACAGGGAAGAAATGAAAAACTGTTTTTT	CASSYGQGRNEKLFF
many	.	TRBV4-3	TRBJ2-2	TGCGCCAGCAGCCGGGGGCGCGCGAACACCGGGGAGCTGTTTTTT	CASSRGRANTGELFF
many	TRBD2	TRBV7-3	TRBJ2-3	TGTGCCAGCAGCTTCGCGGGGGACACAGATACGCAGTATTTT	CASSFAGDTDTQYF
many	TRBD1	TRBV24-1	TRBJ1-3	TGTGCCACCCAGGGACAGGGAAACACCATATATTTT	CATQGQGNTIYF
few	TRBD2	TRBV28	TRBJ2-7	TGTGCCAGCGAGGGAGGGCCAAGTAAAGGCTACGAGCAGTACTTC	CASEGGPSKGYEQYF
many	.	TRBV9	TRBJ2-2	TGTGCCAGCAGCGTAGATGGGTCCGGGGAGCTGTTTTTT	CASSVDGSGELFF
many	TRBD2	TRBV7-2	TRBJ2-3	TGTGCCAGCAGTCTATCCATAGCGGGGGGGCAAGATACGCAGTATTTT	CASSLSIAGGQDTQYF
many	.	TRBV4-1	TRBJ2-5	TGCGCCAGCAGCCAATCACTCTACGCTTTGTGGGATCCTCAAGAGACCCAGTACTTC	CASSQSLYALWDPQETQYF
many	.	TRBV30	TRBJ1-2	TGTGCCTGGAGTGTAGACGATCGCTATGGCTACACCTTC	CAWSVDDRYGYTF
.	.	TRBV7-3	TRBJ1-3	TGTGCCAGCAGTCCGGCCTCAGGAAACACCATATATTTT	CASSPASGNTIYF
few	TRBD2	TRBV3-1	TRBJ2-3	TGTGCCAGCAGCCAGGGACTATTCACAGATACGCAGTATTTT	CASSQGLFTDTQYF
many	TRBD1	TRBV5-1	TRBJ1-3	TGCGCCAGCAGCTCGGGACAGCACTCTGGAAACACCATATATTTT	CASSSGQHSGNTIYF
many	TRBD1	TRBV5-5	TRBJ2-7	TGTGCCAGCAGCCCAGGAGACAGGGTTCCGTACGAGCAGTACTTC	CASSPGDRVPYEQYF
few	.	TRBV5-1	TRBJ1-1	TGCGCCAGCAGCCCAGGACAGAACACTGAAGCTTTCTTT	CASSPGQNTEAFF
many	.	TRBV9	TRBJ2-1	TGTGCCAGCAACACTAGGGGCCTCAATGAGCAGTTCTTC	CASNTRGLNEQFF
many	.	TRBV6-1	TRBJ1-4	TGTGCCAGCAGCCGGGACGGACGTAATGAAAAACTGTTTTTT	CASSRDGRNEKLFF
many	.	TRBV2	TRBJ1-5	TGTGCCAGCAGTGAATCGGGACATTACAGCAATCAGCCCCAGCATTTT	CASSESGHYSNQPQHF
many	TRBD2	TRBV29-1	TRBJ2-3	TGCAGCGGAACTAGCGGGAGCACAGATACGCAGTATTTT	CSGTSGSTDTQYF
.	.	TRBV19	TRBJ1-2	TGTGCCAGTACGAGAGGGAACTATGGCTACACCTTC	CASTRGNYGYTF
.	TRBD2	TRBV24-1	TRBJ2-5	TGTGCCACCAGCCGGACCGAGAGCGGGAGATGGAGGGAGACCCAGTACTTC	CATSRTESGRWRETQYF
few	TRBD2	TRBV27	TRBJ2-2	TGTGCCAGCAGACCGTGGACTAGCGGTAACACCGGGGAGCTGTTTTTT	CASRPWTSGNTGELFF
few	.	TRBV20-1	TRBJ2-2	TGCAGTGCTAGGATAGGGGGGACGGTAGTCACCGGGGAGCTGTTTTTT	CSARIGGTVVTGELFF
many	.	TRBV19	TRBJ2-5	TGTGCCAGTAGGGAAGGGGCGCGGGAGACCCAGTACTTC	CASREGARETQYF
many	.	TRBV4-1	TRBJ1-2	TGCGCCAGCAGCCAAGTCCTTAGGGATGGGGTTAATGGCTACACCTTC	CASSQVLRDGVNGYTF
few	TRBD1	TRBV27	TRBJ1-3	TGTGCCAGCAGCCTGACAGGGAACAACGGAAACACCATATATTTT	CASSLTGNNGNTIYF
.	.	TRBV24-1	TRBJ1-1	TGTGCCACCAGTGATAACAGGGAGCGAAACACTGAAGCTTTCTTT	CATSDNRERNTEAFF
.	TRBD1	TRBV12-3/TRBV12-4	TRBJ2-5	TGTGCCAGCAGTTTCCGGGACAGGGATCAAGAGACCCAGTACTTC	CASSFRDRDQETQYF
many	.	TRBV19	TRBJ1-2	TGTGCCAGTAGTATCGGGAGGGTCTATGGCTACACCTTC	CASSIGRVYGYTF
many	TRBD1	TRBV6-6	TRBJ1-2	TGTGCCAGCAGTTCACCTACAGGGGTCTATGGCTACACCTTC	CASSSPTGVYGYTF
many	TRBD1	TRBV12-3/TRBV12-4	TRBJ1-4	TGTGCCAGCAGTTTAGGAGGGGGCGTTGAAAAACTGTTTTTT	CASSLGGGVEKLFF
many	.	TRBV7-2	TRBJ2-5	TGTGCCAGCAGCTTATTGGGGCGAGAGACCCAGTACTTC	CASSLLGRETQYF
many	.	TRBV20-1	TRBJ1-6	TGCAGTGCTAGTGGCTATAATTCACCCCTCCACTTT	CSASGYNSPLHF
many	TRBD1	TRBV9	TRBJ2-5	TGTGCCAGCAGCGTAGGGGACAGGTCCCAAGAGACCCAGTACTTC	CASSVGDRSQETQYF
many	TRBD1	TRBV5-1	TRBJ2-3	TGCGCCAGCAGCTTGCAGGGGGCGGGCACAGATACGCAGTATTTT	CASSLQGAGTDTQYF
many	TRBD1	TRBV5-8	TRBJ1-2	TGTGCCAGCAGCCTTCACGGGACAGCTCAAGGGCACTATGGCTACACCTTC	CASSLHGTAQGHYGYTF
many	.	TRBV4-1	TRBJ2-7	TGCGCCAGCAGCCAAGGGCAGGACGGCCTCTACGAGCAGTACTTC	CASSQGQDGLYEQYF
few	.	TRBV27	TRBJ2-6	TGTGCCAGCAGTTTATATCCCTCTGGGGCCAACGTCCTGACTTTC	CASSLYPSGANVLTF
many	.	TRBV7-9	TRBJ1-5	TGTGCCAGCAGCGACATGACAGAAAATAGCAATCAGCCCCAGCATTTT	CASSDMTENSNQPQHF
many	.	TRBV6-6	TRBJ1-2	TGTGCCAGCACCAACAAAGGGGCGGGGGAAAGAGGCGGCTACACCTTC	CASTNKGAGERGGYTF
once	.	TRBV19	TRBJ2-6	TGTGCCAGCAGCAATAACCGAGACAGCGACTCTGGGGCCAACGTCCTGACTTTC	CASSNNRDSDSGANVLTF
.	TRBD2	TRBV9	TRBJ2-1	TGTGCCAGCAGCGTAGATCCATTAGGGACTAGCGGGAAAGAGCAGTTCTTC	CASSVDPLGTSGKEQFF
once	.	TRBV7-6	TRBJ1-6	TGTGCCAGCAGCTTAGTGGGGGGCGATTCACCCCTCCACTTT	CASSLVGGDSPLHF
.	TRBD2	TRBV2	TRBJ2-3	TGTGCCAGCTTGGTTGGGAGGGAAAGCACAGATACGCAGTATTTT	CASLVGRESTDTQYF